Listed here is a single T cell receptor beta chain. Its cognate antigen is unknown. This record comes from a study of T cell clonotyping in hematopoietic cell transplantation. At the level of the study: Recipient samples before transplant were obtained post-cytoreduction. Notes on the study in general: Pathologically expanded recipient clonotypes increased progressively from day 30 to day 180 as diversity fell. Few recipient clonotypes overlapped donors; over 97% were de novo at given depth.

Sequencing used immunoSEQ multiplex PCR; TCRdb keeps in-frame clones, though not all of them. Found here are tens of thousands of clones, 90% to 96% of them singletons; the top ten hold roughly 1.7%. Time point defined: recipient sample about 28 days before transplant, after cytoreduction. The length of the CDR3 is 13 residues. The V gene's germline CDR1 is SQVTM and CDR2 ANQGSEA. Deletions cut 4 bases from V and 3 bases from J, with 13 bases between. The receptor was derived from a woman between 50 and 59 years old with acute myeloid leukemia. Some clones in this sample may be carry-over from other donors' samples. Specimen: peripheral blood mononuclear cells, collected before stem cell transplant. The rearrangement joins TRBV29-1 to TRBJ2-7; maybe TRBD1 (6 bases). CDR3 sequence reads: CSVGTALNYEQYF. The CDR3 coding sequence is TGCAGCGTTGGGACAGCTTTAAACTACGAGCAGTACTTC.